Presented here are 16 T cell receptor beta chains from one specimen sequenced in a study of blood T cell repertoires in COVID-19 (dated by TCRdb to the early 2020s). Libraries came from the immunoSEQ multiplex PCR assay. TCRdb re-hosts the immuneACCESS table, in-frame sequences only. Its copies lack some clones; in the studies checked, an unresolved V gene accounts for under half of them, and the cause for the rest is not known. The sample data list under 300,000 clones, and nearly 90% of these were observed just once. The ten largest clones take up 2.1% of the sample. Specimen: peripheral blood. The receptors shown here come from a woman aged 40 to 55 who had recovered from COVID-19.

The genes are TRBV10-1 and TRBJ1-3; weak D call: TRBD1 (6 bases). Trimming stripped 4 bases from V and 2 bases from J, with 6 bases between. The CDR3 runs 13 residues. The germline V gene encodes CDR1 WNHNN and CDR2 SYGVQD (reference sequence). CDR3 sequence reads: CASSAGAGNTIYF. The CDR3 coding sequence is TGCGCCAGCAGTGCAGGGGCTGGAAACACCATATATTTT.

This clone appeared a single time. The genes are TRBV10-3 and TRBJ2-7; 9 bases are a match to TRBD2. The germline CDR1 and CDR2 sequences are ENHRY and SYGVKD. The CDR3 extends over 13 amino acids. The J segment lost 4 bases and the V segment lost 6 bases, leaving 4 bases of the junction unmatched. The CDR3 DNA reads as TGTGCCATCAGCGGTAGCGGGGGATACGAGCAGTACTTC. This encodes CAISGSGGYEQYF.

Remarks on this clone: A read error may account for a junction end that differs from germline. This chain joins TRBV7-2 and TRBJ2-7; 7 positions agree with TRBD2. The CDR3 is 14 amino acids. Per the germline V gene, CDR1 is SGHTA and CDR2 is FQGNSA. This chain's CDR3 is CASSLVGLHDEQHF. DNA of the CDR3: TGTGCCAGCAGCTTAGTGGGACTACATGACGAGCAGCACTTC.

This clone was seen once. The chain has TRBV10-1 and TRBJ2-1, with D tentatively TRBD2 (6 bases). This CDR3 is 19 amino acids long. V was clipped by 9 bases and J by 1 base, with 28 bases between them. Germline loops: CDR1 WNHNN, CDR2 SYGVQD (reference sequence). DNA of the CDR3: TGCGCCAGTCGAAAGAAGAACGGCCGGGACTGCGTATCCTACAATGAGCAGTTCTTC. Encoded protein: CASRKKNGRDCVSYNEQFF.

This clone was picked up one time. V usage is TRBV19 and J usage is TRBJ1-1, with 9 positions matching TRBD1. The CDR3 runs to 17 residues. Germline V gene sequence: CDR1 LNHDA, CDR2 SQIVND (reference sequence). The V and J ends lost 4 bases and 3 bases, in that order; junction bases with no gene match: 12. The CDR3 region has the DNA TGTGCCAGTAGTAGGGGGCTGGACAGGGGTGAGGACACTGAAGCTTTCTTT. This translates into CASSRGLDRGEDTEAFF.

The chain carries TRBV25-1 and TRBJ1-2; D might be TRBD1 (6 bases). Per germline, CDR1 MGHDK and CDR2 SYGVNS. V lost 6 bases and J 2 bases, leaving 16 bases between the germline ends. CDR3 length equals 15 residues. CDR3 bases: TGTGCCAGCAGGGACAACCGGGACACAAACTATGGCTACACCTTC. It translates to CASRDNRDTNYGYTF.

The chain joins TRBV7-8 to TRBJ2-7; 11 bases agree with TRBD2. V lost 1 base, J lost 3 bases, and 2 bases stayed unmatched. The CDR3 runs to 15 residues. The germline V gene encodes CDR1 SGHVS and CDR2 FQNEAQ. CDR3 residues: CASSLVGTSGYEQYF. CDR3 nucleotides: TGTGCCAGCAGCTTAGTTGGGACTAGCGGCTACGAGCAGTACTTC.

This chain uses TRBV5-4 with TRBJ1-6; D is unresolved. The germline V gene has CDR1 SGHNT and CDR2 YYREEE (reference sequence). The CDR3 extends over 15 amino acids. Trimming cost V 3 bases and J 0 bases, with 7 bases left between them. CDR3 sequence reads: CASSSTLSYNSPLHF. The CDR3 DNA follows: TGTGCCAGCAGCTCGACACTCTCCTATAATTCACCCCTCCACTTT.

CDR3 in DNA: TGTGCCATCAGGGCGACAGGGGGCTCAAATAATAATTCACCCCTCCACTTT. Residues: CAIRATGGSNNNSPLHF. The chain carries TRBV10-3 and TRBJ1-6; 10 bases line up with TRBD1. V was pared by 6 bases and J by 5 bases, with 10 bases of the junction left unmatched. The CDR3 is 17 amino acids. Germline V gene lookup returns CDR1 ENHRY and CDR2 SYGVKD.

The CDR3 spells CASMEDSSYNSPLHF. The CDR3 DNA is TGTGCCAGCATGGAAGACAGCTCCTATAATTCACCCCTCCACTTT. This chain joins TRBV2 and TRBJ1-6, with D possibly TRBD1 on 5 matching bases. The germline V gene has CDR1 SNHLY and CDR2 FYNNEI. The ends were cut back, 7 bases at V and 0 bases at J, with 10 bases in the middle. The CDR3 totals 15 residues.

This clone showed up just once. The V gene is TRBV7-2, the J gene TRBJ2-7; 12 nucleotides line up with TRBD2. This CDR3 region has 16 residues. Per the germline V gene, CDR1 is SGHTA and CDR2 is FQGNSA. The V and J ends lost 5 bases and 2 bases, in that order; junction bases with no gene match: 7. DNA of the CDR3: TGTGCCAGCAGCGAGGGACTAGCGGGCCAAACCTACGAGCAGTACTTC. It translates to CASSEGLAGQTYEQYF.

This rearrangement joins TRBV3-1 (or the pseudogene TRBV3-2) to TRBJ2-6, with TRBD1 matching 7 bases. Unmatched junction bases numbered 6, after V lost 4 bases and J lost 0 bases. This CDR3 region has 17 residues. CDR1 is LGHDT and CDR2 is YNNKEL in the germline V gene (reference sequence). This CDR3 reads CASSPRDSHSGANVLTF. In DNA, the CDR3 is TGTGCCAGCAGCCCCCGGGACAGTCACTCTGGGGCCAACGTCCTGACTTTC.

V gene TRBV2 combines with J gene TRBJ2-5; unclear D gene. V gave up 2 bases and J gave up 5 bases, with 12 bases separating them. Germline V gene sequence: CDR1 SNHLY, CDR2 FYNNEI. The CDR3 sequence is 14 residues long. The CDR3 spells CASSESRVHETQYF. The CDR3 region has the DNA TGTGCCAGCAGTGAATCCCGGGTGCACGAGACCCAGTACTTC.

The CDR3 sequence is CASSQDRTSGVVEQFF. The CDR3 nucleotides are TGTGCCAGCAGCCAAGATCGGACTAGCGGGGTGGTTGAGCAGTTCTTC. V gene TRBV4-2 combines with J gene TRBJ2-1; TRBD2 aligns across 12 bases. The V and J ends lost 0 bases and 9 bases, in that order; junction bases with no gene match: 6. From germline, CDR1 is LGHNA and CDR2 YNFKEQ. The CDR3 spans 16 residues.

The chain couples TRBV28 to TRBJ1-1; weak D call: TRBD1 (5 bases). Germline CDR1 MDHEN, CDR2 SYDVKM. The germline V and J ends were trimmed by 10 bases and 0 bases, with 15 bases remaining between them. This CDR3 comprises 14 residues. The CDR3 region has the DNA TGTGCCACCCTCCCGGGGGGGTTGAACACTGAAGCTTTCTTT. This gives the protein CATLPGGLNTEAFF.

This chain links TRBV11-3 with TRBJ2-1; D is uncertain. This CDR3 contains 16 residues. Germline-derived CDR1 and CDR2 are SGHNT and YENEEA. Trimming removed 4 bases from V and 6 bases from J, with 19 bases in between. The CDR3 DNA follows: TGTGCCAGCAGCTCCCGGTGGAGCGTCGTTCCCAATGAGCAGTTCTTC. Its protein is CASSSRWSVVPNEQFF.